Listed here are 28 T cell receptor gamma chains from one sample, sequenced in a study of human gamma delta and Vdelta1 T cells. TCRdb reapplied CATT to the PCR reads. The sample has roughly 10,000 gamma-chain clones, 45% seen once; the top ten hold under 3%. Their antigen targets remain unknown. The sample comprised Vdelta1 gamma-delta T cells from blood grown in culture (DOT cells). These receptors originate from a human donor in good health.

The chain joins TRGV2 to TRGJ1 or TRGJ2. Germline assignment: CDR1 EGSNGY and CDR2 YDSYNSKV. The length of the CDR3 is 15 residues. Unmatched junction bases numbered 5, after V lost 0 bases and J lost 0 bases. CDR3 coding DNA: TGTGCCACCTGGGACGGGCACAGGAATTATTATAAGAAACTCTTT. Protein: CATWDGHRNYYKKLF.

This clone turned up a few times. The chain recombines TRGV10 with TRGJP2. TRGV10 is labeled an ORF, and its function is uncertain. The CDR3 extends over 13 amino acids. V gave up 12 bases and J gave up 0 bases; unmatched junction bases: 5. The chain's CDR3 is CAARNSSDWIKTF. The DNA of the CDR3 is TGTGCTGCACGGAATAGTAGTGATTGGATCAAGACGTTT.

Comment on this clone: Different DNA sequences within this sample yield the same CDR3. The chain is built from TRGV5 and TRGJ1 or TRGJ2. Germline CDR1 is VINAFY and CDR2 is YDVSNSKD. V trimming: 1 base; J trimming: 3 bases; junction bases outside the gene matches: 3. CDR3 length equals 13 residues. This CDR3 reads CATWDRPYYKKLF. CDR3 nucleotide sequence: TGTGCCACCTGGGACAGACCTTATTATAAGAAACTCTTT.

J is TRGJ1 or TRGJ2 and V is TRGV9. V lost 0 bases and J lost 4; bases outside the gene matches: 3. The CDR3 runs to 13 residues. Per the germline V gene, CDR1 is GITISATS and CDR2 is ISYDGTV (reference sequence). CDR3 sequence (DNA): TGTGCCTTGTGGGAGGTGTGCTATTATAAGAAACTCTTT. It yields the protein CALWEVCYYKKLF.

V is TRGV8 and J is TRGJP2. The V and J ends lost 4 bases and 6 bases, in that order; junction bases with no gene match: 8. The CDR3 extends over 14 amino acids. Germline CDR1 VENAVY, CDR2 YDSYNSRV. CDR3 DNA: TGTGCCACCTGGGAAACAGACGGTGATTGGATCAAGACGTTT. This translates into CATWETDGDWIKTF.

This clone is a singleton in its sample. The V call is TRGV4, the J call TRGJ1 or TRGJ2. The CDR3 consists of 13 residues. Trimming cost V 2 bases and J 4 bases; bases outside gene matches: 5. The germline V gene has CDR1 EGSTGY and CDR2 YDSYTSSV. The CDR3 DNA reads TGTGCCACCTGGGATGTGGGCTATTATAAGAAACTCTTT. This encodes CATWDVGYYKKLF.

The chain links TRGV9 to TRGJ1 or TRGJ2. The germline CDR1 and CDR2 sequences are GITISATS and ISYDGTV (reference sequence). The ends lost 2 bases at V and 5 bases at J; junction bases unmatched: 9. The CDR3 loop spans 14 amino acids. In DNA, the CDR3 is TGTGCCTTGTGGGAGGCCCGTCCCGATTATAAGAAACTCTTT. This translates into CALWEARPDYKKLF.

The V and J genes are TRGV3 and TRGJ1 or TRGJ2. Trimming took 5 bases from V and 11 from J; bases not matched to a gene: 6. The CDR3 sequence is 10 residues long. Germline loops: CDR1 VTNTFY, CDR2 YDVSTARD (reference sequence). CDR3 coding DNA: TGTGCCACCTGGGGCCCTCAGAAACTCTTT. Protein product: CATWGPQKLF.

V usage is TRGV4 and J usage is TRGJ1 or TRGJ2. The germline gives CDR1 EGSTGY, CDR2 YDSYTSSV. The CDR3 runs to 12 residues. With V trimmed by 5 bases and J by 3 bases, 4 bases remained unmatched. The CDR3 loop reads CATWVLYYKKLF. In nucleotides, the CDR3 is TGTGCCACCTGGGTCCTTTATTATAAGAAACTCTTT.

The chain couples TRGV8 to TRGJ1 or TRGJ2. From germline, CDR1 is VENAVY and CDR2 YDSYNSRV. J was trimmed by 6 bases and V by 1 base; bases with no gene match: 3. The CDR3 contains 12 residues. CDR3 coding DNA: TGTGCCACCTGGGATAGTTGTTATAAGAAACTCTTT. It translates to CATWDSCYKKLF.

A note on this clone: A clone one base away is much larger, so this may be a read error. This chain uses TRGV8 with TRGJ1 or TRGJ2. The germline gives CDR1 VENAVY, CDR2 YDSYNSRV. The CDR3 spans 11 residues. As DNA, the CDR3 is TGTGCCACCTGGGATAGTTATAAGCAACTCTTT. It specifies CATWDSYKQLF.

This clone came up once. J is TRGJP2 and V is TRGV8. The ends lost 3 bases at V and 1 base at J; junction bases unmatched: 2. There are 14 residues in the CDR3. Looked up from germline, CDR1 is VENAVY and CDR2 is YDSYNSRV. The CDR3 here is CATWDLSSDWIKTF. The DNA for the CDR3 is TGTGCCACCTGGGATCTTAGTAGTGATTGGATCAAGACGTTT.

This clone has just a few counts. The chain uses TRGV8 and TRGJ1 or TRGJ2. The CDR3 is made up of 14 amino acids. V shed 6 bases, J shed 3 bases, and the junction held 11 bases outside the gene matches. Germline loops: CDR1 VENAVY, CDR2 YDSYNSRV. The CDR3 DNA follows: TGTGCCACCTGGTTCCTCCCAATTTATTATAAGAAACTCTTT. Protein product: CATWFLPIYYKKLF.

This clone was seen more than once but under ten times. The chain recombines TRGV10 with TRGJ1 or TRGJ2. TRGV10 counts as an open reading frame of uncertain function. The V gene end was trimmed by 8 bases and the J gene end by 5 bases; junction bases not matched to a gene: 7. The CDR3 extends over 12 amino acids. The chain's CDR3 is CAAWDFNYKKLF. In nucleotides, the CDR3 is TGTGCTGCGTGGGATTTCAATTATAAGAAACTCTTT.

Concerning this clone itself: Possible read error: a much larger clone is one base away. Other DNA sequences in the sample encode the same CDR3. V and J are TRGV2 and TRGJ1 or TRGJ2. Germline trimming cut 1 base from V and 1 base from J; bases unmatched to any gene: 1. The CDR3 length is 13 residues. CDR1 is EGSNGY and CDR2 is YDSYNSKV in the germline V gene. CDR3 sequence: CATWDGNYYKKLF. The CDR3 bases are TGTGCCACCTGGGACGGCAATTATTATAAGAAACTCTTT.

This clone has a handful of counts. The chain couples TRGV8 to TRGJ1 or TRGJ2. The trim removed 2 bases at V and 7 bases at J, leaving 2 bases unmatched. The CDR3 extends over 11 amino acids. CDR1 and CDR2 (germline): VENAVY, YDSYNSRV. The CDR3 region is CATWDKYKKLF. CDR3 bases: TGTGCCACCTGGGATAAGTATAAGAAACTCTTT.

This chain joins TRGV4 and TRGJ1 or TRGJ2. Germline loops: CDR1 EGSTGY, CDR2 YDSYTSSV. Germline trimming cut 0 bases from V and 10 bases from J; bases unmatched to any gene: 3. The CDR3 sequence is 11 residues long. The CDR3 sequence: CATWDGLKKLF. The CDR3 DNA is TGTGCCACCTGGGATGGGCTCAAGAAACTCTTT.

The chain has TRGV3 and TRGJ1 or TRGJ2. The junction had 4 bases not matched to a gene; V was cut back by 1 base and J by 10 bases. The CDR3 totals 11 residues. Germline V gene sequence: CDR1 VTNTFY, CDR2 YDVSTARD (reference sequence). This chain's CDR3 is CATWDSTKKLF. The CDR3 DNA reads as TGTGCCACCTGGGACAGTACCAAGAAACTCTTT.

This clone showed up just a few times. The chain carries TRGV10 and TRGJ1 or TRGJ2. TRGV10 is an open reading frame whose function is uncertain. The CDR3 runs to 11 residues. The ends lost 8 bases at V and 12 bases at J; junction bases unmatched: 11. The chain's CDR3 is CAAWDASGKLF. The CDR3 bases are TGTGCTGCGTGGGATGCCTCGGGGAAACTCTTT.

The chain joins TRGV4 to TRGJ1 or TRGJ2. CDR3 length: 12 residues. Germline V gene data show CDR1 as EGSTGY and CDR2 as YDSYTSSV. Germline trimming cut 6 bases from V and 6 bases from J; bases unmatched to any gene: 8. CDR3 in amino acids: CATWTESYKKLF. CDR3 DNA: TGTGCCACCTGGACTGAGAGTTATAAGAAACTCTTT.

This chain uses TRGV4 with TRGJ1 or TRGJ2. Germline V gene data show CDR1 as EGSTGY and CDR2 as YDSYTSSV. Germline trimming cut 5 bases from V and 5 bases from J; bases unmatched to any gene: 12. CDR3 length equals 14 residues. This chain's CDR3 is CATWAIRGDYKKLF. In nucleotides, the CDR3 is TGTGCCACCTGGGCCATCCGGGGGGATTATAAGAAACTCTTT.

The V call is TRGV10, the J call TRGJ1 or TRGJ2. TRGV10 qualifies as an ORF whose function is uncertain. The V segment lost 11 bases and the J segment 3 bases; nucleotides outside the gene matches: 8. The CDR3 runs to 12 residues. The CDR3 nucleotides read TGTGCTGCGCCGACACCTTATTATAAGAAACTCTTT. Translating it yields CAAPTPYYKKLF.

With regard to this clone: Other DNA sequences in this sample translate to the same CDR3. J is TRGJ1 or TRGJ2 and V is TRGV4. Germline loops: CDR1 EGSTGY, CDR2 YDSYTSSV. This CDR3 contains 12 residues. V was pared by 1 base and J by 7 bases, with 4 bases of the junction left unmatched. CDR3 loop: CATWDGRYKKLF. CDR3 nucleotide sequence: TGTGCCACCTGGGATGGTCGGTATAAGAAACTCTTT.

The rearrangement joins TRGV2 to TRGJ1 or TRGJ2. With 1 base clipped from V and 8 bases from J, the junction kept 11 bases outside the gene matches. Germline V gene sequence: CDR1 EGSNGY, CDR2 YDSYNSKV. The CDR3 is 14 amino acids. The CDR3 sequence: CATWDGPPGDKKLF. In nucleotides, the CDR3 is TGTGCCACCTGGGACGGTCCCCCGGGCGATAAGAAACTCTTT.

This rearrangement joins TRGV8 to TRGJP2. The CDR3 spans 14 residues. Germline V gives CDR1 VENAVY, CDR2 YDSYNSRV. The V segment lost 3 bases and the J segment 2 bases; nucleotides outside the gene matches: 3. The CDR3 DNA sequence: TGTGCCACCTGGGATGCGAGTAGTGATTGGATCAAGACGTTT. It specifies CATWDASSDWIKTF.

This clone has a handful of counts. V gene TRGV2 combines with J gene TRGJ1 or TRGJ2. Germline CDR1 and CDR2: EGSNGY and YDSYNSKV. This CDR3 is 15 amino acids long. V was clipped by 0 bases and J by 6 bases; unmatched bases: 11. The CDR3 DNA reads as TGTGCCACCTGGGACGGGTCTCCCAGGGGTTATAAGAAACTCTTT. It encodes CATWDGSPRGYKKLF.

This clone was seen a few times. V gene TRGV5 combines with J gene TRGJ1 or TRGJ2. CDR1 VINAFY and CDR2 YDVSNSKD come from the germline V gene. The CDR3 runs to 13 residues. V was clipped by 0 bases and J by 12 bases; unmatched bases: 11. The chain's CDR3 is CATWDRRLRGKLF. Written as DNA, the CDR3 is TGTGCCACCTGGGACAGGCGGTTACGCGGGAAACTCTTT.

A word on this clone: The identical CDR3 is also encoded by other nucleotide sequences in the sample. V gene TRGV5 combines with J gene TRGJ1 or TRGJ2. The CDR3 spans 15 residues. V gave up 0 bases and J gave up 3 bases; unmatched junction bases: 8. The germline V gene encodes CDR1 VINAFY and CDR2 YDVSNSKD. The CDR3 spells CATWDRPVGYYKKLF. CDR3 in DNA: TGTGCCACCTGGGACAGGCCAGTAGGTTATTATAAGAAACTCTTT.